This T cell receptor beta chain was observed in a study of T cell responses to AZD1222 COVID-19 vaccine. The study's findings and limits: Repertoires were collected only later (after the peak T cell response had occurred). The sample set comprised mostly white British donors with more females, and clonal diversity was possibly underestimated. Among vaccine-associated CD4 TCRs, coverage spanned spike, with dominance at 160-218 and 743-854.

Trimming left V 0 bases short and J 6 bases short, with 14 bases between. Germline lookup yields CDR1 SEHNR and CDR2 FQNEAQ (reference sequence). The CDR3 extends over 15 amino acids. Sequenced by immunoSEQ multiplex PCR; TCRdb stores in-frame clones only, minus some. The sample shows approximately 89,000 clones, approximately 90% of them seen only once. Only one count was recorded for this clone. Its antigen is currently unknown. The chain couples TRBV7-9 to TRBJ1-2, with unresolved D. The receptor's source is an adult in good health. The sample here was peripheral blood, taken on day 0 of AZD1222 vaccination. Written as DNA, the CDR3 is TGTGCCAGCAGCTTAGCGCTAAATCTTCTGAATGGCTACACCTTC. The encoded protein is CASSLALNLLNGYTF.